These T cell receptor beta chains were read from a single sample in a study of CD8+CD57+ T cells in acquired aplastic anemia. One entry per CDR3 protein, called by TCRdb with MiXCR from the reads. This sample has 150,000 to 200,000 distinct CDR3 sequences, with 55% to 70% found just once. Material for sequencing was sorted CD4+, CD8+, or CD8+CD57+ T cells (not recorded which) from PBMCs. These receptors all come from a human donor with severe aplastic anemia or a healthy control (not recorded which). Both conserved end residues are part of each CDR3. D genes are given only for firm matches. Size is stated for part of the rows, as once, few or many counts, or as a class when the clone is expanded.

j_gene,d_gene,abundance,v_gene,CDR3aa,CDR3nt
TRBJ2-3,TRBD2,many,TRBV15,CATSSLAGGPGGDTQYF,TGTGCCACCAGCAGTCTAGCGGGGGGGCCTGGTGGAGATACGCAGTATTTT
TRBJ2-3,.,many,TRBV5-6,CATFPGDSSTDTQYF,TGTGCCACCTTCCCGGGGGACAGTAGCACAGATACGCAGTATTTT
TRBJ2-1,.,few,TRBV5-1,CASSSQGYNEQFF,TGTGCCAGCAGCTCACAGGGTTACAATGAGCAGTTCTTC
TRBJ2-1,.,.,TRBV20-1,CSPQGRAYNEQFF,TGCAGTCCTCAGGGGAGGGCCTACAATGAGCAGTTCTTC
TRBJ2-1,.,.,TRBV15,CATSARQNEQFF,TGTGCCACCAGCGCTCGTCAGAATGAGCAGTTCTTC
TRBJ2-7,TRBD1,few,TRBV20-1,CSATRTGFSYEQYF,TGCAGTGCTACCCGGACAGGTTTCTCCTACGAGCAGTACTTT
TRBJ2-1,.,many,TRBV5-4,CASSLAGEGYNEQFF,TGTGCCAGCAGCTTGGCGGGCGAAGGCTACAATGAGCAGTTCTTC
TRBJ2-1,TRBD2,.,TRBV24-1,CATSSGTSGRGERFF,TGTGCCACCTCATCCGGGACTAGCGGGAGAGGTGAGCGGTTCTTC
TRBJ2-1,.,.,TRBV7-2,CASSRIGGGPTEQFF,TGTGCCAGCAGCCGAATAGGGGGGGGGCCCACTGAGCAGTTCTTC
TRBJ2-5,.,.,TRBV29-1,CSVDATWFETQYF,TGCAGCGTTGATGCGACATGGTTCGAGACCCAGTACTTC
TRBJ1-2,TRBD1,.,TRBV7-2,CASSPDRGQDGYTF,TGTGCCAGCAGCCCGGACAGGGGGCAGGATGGCTACACCTTC
TRBJ2-1,TRBD1,.,TRBV7-3,CASSSGQTGQFF,TGTGCCAGCAGCTCGGGACAGACTGGTCAGTTCTTC
TRBJ2-5,.,few,TRBV7-8,CASSWDQQETQYF,TGTGCCAGCAGCTGGGACCAGCAAGAGACCCAGTACTTC
TRBJ2-2,.,.,TRBV12-3/TRBV12-4,CASTTGHQPGDLFF,TGTGCCAGCACGACGGGACACCAGCCCGGGGATCTGTTTTTT
TRBJ2-5,.,.,TRBV7-9,CASSLAEEGGGETQYF,TGTGCCAGCAGCTTAGCGGAGGAGGGAGGCGGAGAGACCCAGTACTTC
TRBJ1-3,.,.,TRBV20-1,CSAGGLNTIYF,TGCAGTGCAGGGGGGTTGAACACCATATATTTT
TRBJ2-7,TRBD1,.,TRBV6-1,CASSLDRGPNEQYF,TGTGCCAGCAGCCTTGACAGGGGGCCGAACGAGCAGTACTTC
TRBJ2-1,.,.,TRBV19,CASSVQASEQFF,TGTGCCAGTAGTGTCCAGGCGTCGGAGCAGTTCTTC
TRBJ2-5,TRBD1,.,TRBV9,CASSGWTGEYHRKETQYF,TGTGCCAGCAGCGGATGGACAGGGGAATATCATAGAAAAGAGACCCAGTACTTC
TRBJ1-2,TRBD1,many,TRBV5-1,CASSLAGTGDGYTF,TGCGCCAGCAGCTTGGCGGGGACAGGGGATGGCTACACCTTC
TRBJ2-1,TRBD2,few,TRBV20-1,CSARDPSGAGGVYNEQFF,TGCAGTGCTAGAGATCCGAGTGGAGCGGGAGGAGTGTATAATGAGCAGTTCTTC
TRBJ2-5,.,many,TRBV19,CASSIWGFETQYF,TGTGCCAGTAGTATTTGGGGTTTCGAGACCCAGTACTTC
TRBJ1-6,.,.,TRBV7-9,CASSRGASGNNSPLHF,TGTGCCAGCAGCAGAGGGGCTTCAGGGAATAATTCACCCCTCCACTTT
TRBJ1-2,TRBD1,.,TRBV19,CASRPGTVYGYTF,TGTGCCAGTAGGCCAGGGACAGTTTATGGCTACACCTTC
TRBJ1-5,.,.,TRBV27,CASSLPGKNQPQHF,TGTGCCAGCAGTTTACCAGGAAAAAATCAGCCCCAGCATTTT
TRBJ1-1,.,.,TRBV11-1,CASSLVPYSDTEAFF,TGTGCCAGCAGCTTAGTTCCCTACTCCGACACTGAAGCTTTCTTT
TRBJ2-5,TRBD1,once,TRBV24-1,CATSDPGQGYQETQYF,TGTGCCACCAGTGATCCGGGACAGGGGTACCAAGAGACCCAGTACTTC
TRBJ2-7,TRBD1,once,TRBV10-3,CAISEGQGYEQYF,TGTGCCATCAGTGAGGGACAGGGCTACGAGCAGTACTTC
TRBJ1-6,.,once,TRBV6-6,CASSEGGSPLHF,TGTGCCAGCAGCGAGGGGGGGTCACCCCTCCACTTT
TRBJ2-3,TRBD1,.,TRBV6-2/TRBV6-3,CATLSGGGSTDTQYF,TGTGCGACGTTGTCAGGGGGCGGGAGCACAGATACGCAGTATTTT
TRBJ1-5,.,.,TRBV11-2,CASKDYSNQPQHF,TGTGCCAGCAAGGATTATAGCAATCAGCCCCAGCATTTT
TRBJ1-1,TRBD1,once,TRBV7-3,CASSPGTGEEAFF,TGTGCCAGCAGCCCCGGGACAGGGGAAGAAGCTTTCTTT
TRBJ2-1,.,.,TRBV7-3,CASRAYAGLYNEQFF,TGTGCCAGTAGGGCCTACGCGGGGCTATACAATGAGCAGTTCTTC
TRBJ2-7,TRBD1,many,TRBV5-1,CASSLSPGQGAYEQYF,TGCGCCAGCAGCTTGTCTCCGGGACAGGGGGCCTACGAGCAGTACTTC
TRBJ2-7,TRBD2,many,TRBV7-2,CASSGGGSSYEQYF,TGTGCCAGCAGCGGCGGGGGGAGCTCCTACGAGCAGTACTTC
TRBJ1-1,.,.,TRBV19,CASSTLGGGNTEAFF,TGTGCCAGTAGTACGCTGGGTGGGGGGAACACTGAAGCTTTCTTT
TRBJ2-1,.,.,TRBV20-1,CSARVELLEQFF,TGCAGTGCTAGGGTGGAACTACTTGAGCAGTTCTTC